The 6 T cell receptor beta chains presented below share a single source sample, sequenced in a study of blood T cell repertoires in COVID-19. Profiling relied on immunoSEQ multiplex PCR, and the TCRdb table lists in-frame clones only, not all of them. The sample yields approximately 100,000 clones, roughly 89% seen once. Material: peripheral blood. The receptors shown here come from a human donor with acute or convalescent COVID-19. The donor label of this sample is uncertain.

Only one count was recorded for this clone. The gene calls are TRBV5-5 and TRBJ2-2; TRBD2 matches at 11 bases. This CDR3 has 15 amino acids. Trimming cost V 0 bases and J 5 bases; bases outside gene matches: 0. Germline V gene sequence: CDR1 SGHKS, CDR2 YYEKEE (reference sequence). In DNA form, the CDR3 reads TGTGCCAGCAGCTTGGGGACTAGCGGGACCGGGGAGCTGTTTTTT. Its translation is CASSLGTSGTGELFF.

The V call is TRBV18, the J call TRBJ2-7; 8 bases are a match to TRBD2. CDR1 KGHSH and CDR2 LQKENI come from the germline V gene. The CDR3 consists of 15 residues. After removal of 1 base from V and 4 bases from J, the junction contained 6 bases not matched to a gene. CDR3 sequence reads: CASSPRVGGAYEQYF. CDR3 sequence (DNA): TGTGCCAGCTCACCACGGGTCGGGGGGGCATACGAGCAGTACTTC.

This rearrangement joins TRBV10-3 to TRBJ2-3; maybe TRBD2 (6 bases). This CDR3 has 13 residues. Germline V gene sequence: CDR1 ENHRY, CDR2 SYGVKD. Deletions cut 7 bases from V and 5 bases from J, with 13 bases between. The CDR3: CAINRPGVDTQYF. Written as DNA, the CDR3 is TGTGCCATCAATCGCCCGGGAGTAGATACGCAGTATTTT.

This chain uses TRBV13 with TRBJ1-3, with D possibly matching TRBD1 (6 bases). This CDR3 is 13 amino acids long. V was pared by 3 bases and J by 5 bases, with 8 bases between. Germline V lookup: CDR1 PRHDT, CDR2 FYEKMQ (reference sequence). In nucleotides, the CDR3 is TGTGCCAGCAGCTTGGGACAACGAAACACCATATATTTT. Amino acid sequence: CASSLGQRNTIYF. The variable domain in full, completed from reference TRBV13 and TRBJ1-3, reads AAGVIQSPRHLIKEKRETATLKCYPIPRHDTVYWYQQGPGQDPQFLISFYEKMQSDKGSIPDRFSAQQFSDYHSELNMSSLELGDSALYFCASSLGQRNTIYFGEGSWLTVV.

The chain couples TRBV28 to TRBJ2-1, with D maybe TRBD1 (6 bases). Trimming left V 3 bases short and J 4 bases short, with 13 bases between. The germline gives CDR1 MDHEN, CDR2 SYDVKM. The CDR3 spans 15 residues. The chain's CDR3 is CASSFRSGAYNEQFF. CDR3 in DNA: TGTGCCAGCAGTTTTAGGTCAGGGGCTTACAATGAGCAGTTCTTC.

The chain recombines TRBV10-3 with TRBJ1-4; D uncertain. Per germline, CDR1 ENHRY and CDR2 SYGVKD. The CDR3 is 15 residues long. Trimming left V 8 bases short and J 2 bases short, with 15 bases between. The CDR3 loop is CAISKSDSTNEKLFF. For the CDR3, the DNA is TGTGCCATCTCGAAATCAGATTCCACTAATGAAAAACTGTTTTTT.